This TCR beta chain originates from a study of sequential checkpoint blockade in melanoma. TCRdb keeps only in-frame clones here, not all; method: immunoSEQ multiplex PCR. The sample has more than 9,000 clones; around 69% are singletons. The V segment lost 4 bases and the J segment 8 bases; nucleotides outside the gene matches: 9. Germline assignment: CDR1 LGHNA and CDR2 YSLEER. CDR3 length: 15 amino acids. Treatment here: randomized to nivolumab then ipilimumab (arm A) or the reverse (arm B). DNA-damaging chemotherapy had not been given to any patient beforehand. From thawed PBMCs, live CD3+CD8+ cells negative for CD19 and CD56 were sorted.

The sequence was collected from a human donor with melanoma. Here the sequenced sample was CD8+ T cells sorted from blood (inferred from file names), taken from a patient given nivolumab and ipilimumab in sequence. V usage is TRBV4-3 and J usage is TRBJ2-1; 9 bases map to TRBD2. The CDR3 sequence is CASSPRLAAGDEQFF. In DNA, the CDR3 is TGCGCCAGCAGCCCTAGACTAGCGGCCGGCGATGAGCAGTTCTTC.